This T cell receptor beta chain was obtained from a study of blood T cells in healthy people across ages (dated by TCRdb to about 2015). Broadly, across the study: In model experiments, template switching captured roughly one uniquely barcoded TCR beta cDNA molecule for every two T cells. Using deep sequencing normalized with unique cDNA molecular identifiers, the study measured how TCR beta repertoire diversity changes with age. The donors were split into four age groups: young (average around 17 years), middle-aged (nearly 40), aged (about 56) and long-lived (about 82). To avoid experimental bias, donors of different ages were randomly spread across the sequencing lanes. The study analyzed two additional independent replicas of 1 million unique cDNA reads from the same blood draw for two donors, one aged 18 to 29 and one aged 80 or older.

Concerning this clonotype: Its specific antigen is unknown. Base qualities are not recorded, but no much larger clone differs from it by a single base.

The CDR3 measures 14 amino acids from cysteine to phenylalanine. The sequence is cut down to CDR3 DNA, 42 bases in frame from base 1. At the junction V is shortened by 2 bases and J by 4 bases; bases outside the gene matches: 5. Looking up the germline V gene (reference sequence) yields CDR1 MNHEY and CDR2 SMNVEV. Systemically healthy Caucasian individuals from Russia, some 38 in total and aged roughly 6 to 95 years, were included as donors. Each donor gave approximately 10 milliliters of peripheral blood, collected into EDTA-treated Vacutainer tubes. Ficoll-Paque density-gradient centrifugation was used to isolate PBMCs, with at least 7 million obtained per sample. Total RNA was extracted from PBMCs with Trizol reagent, with at least 5.5 micrograms obtained per sample. For every donor, an aliquot of PBMCs went through flow cytometry to measure the percentages of naive CD45RAhigh/CD27high T cells.

Overall study results and their limits: Conclusive comparison of naive and antigen-experienced compartments was prevented by the profiling of bulk unsorted PBMCs. The percentage of naive T cells measured by flow cytometry correlated strongly with observed TCR beta diversity. Total diversity estimates from one million sequenced T cells were considered lower bounds and underestimates. Observed TCR beta diversity per million T cells fell roughly linearly with age, and a significant reduction was already apparent by age about 36. Because the CMV infection status of the donors was unknown, age-related changes in expanded clonotypes may potentially have been confounded. Compared with the aged group, more naive CD4+ T cells, fewer expanded clones and increased TCR diversity were shown by the long-lived group, suggesting age selection.

The library was built by means of 5' RACE. TCRdb lists the instrument as Illumina HiSeq 2500. A second roughly 6 to 12 cycle PCR used a sample-barcoded 5' primer and a J-beta primer mix. A unique molecular identifier was introduced onto each TCR beta cDNA molecule by a template-switch 5' adaptor carrying 12 random nucleotides. Each sample yielded at least 3 million CDR3-containing paired-end reads. All of the RNA was converted into first-strand cDNA using the Mint cDNA synthesis kit, with a TRBC-specific oligonucleotide serving as the primer. Following uracil-DNA glycosylase treatment, all cDNA underwent a first 18-cycle PCR with the universal primers M1SS and BC2_uni_R. Under the source paper's analysis protocol: Each sample was normalized by randomly selecting 1 million high-quality reads, each carrying a distinct molecular identifier. Reads sharing molecular identifiers were discarded rather than binned into consensus sequences. MiTCR, run with a Q25 quality threshold and the strictest error-elimination algorithm, handled CDR3 identification, clonotype clustering and error correction. A nonparametric unseen species model using Euler transformation provided a lower-bound estimate of total TCR beta diversity. Using fastp at Q25 and MiXCR, TCRdb reprocessed the public reads and kept productive beta chains. Each CDR3 protein appears once, grouped with its most common genes and DNA. Clone size and V and J calls follow TCRdb, not the original study. In this sample the table shows about 810,000 distinct CDR3 sequences, 35% to 40% of which occur a single time. The ten largest clones take up 10% to 15% of the sample.

Sequencing used blood. The chain links TRBV27 with TRBJ2-7, with TRBD1 matching 7 junction bases. This clonotype was obtained from a man between 18 and 29 years old in good health. The CDR3 reads as follows: CASSLGRGRYEQYF. DNA sequence: TGTGCCAGCAGTTTAGGCAGGGGGAGATACGAGCAGTACTTC.